This TCR beta chain was identified in a study of T cells in Graves' hyperthyroidism and ophthalmopathy. The overall study: Upon initial diagnosis and before any treatment, peripheral blood was collected.

RNA transcripts were the template for amplifying TCR beta CDR3 regions. First-round RT-PCR of the TCR CDR3 relied on the HTBI primer set. TCRdb re-derived calls from the multiplex PCR reads in MiXCR, one entry per CDR3 protein. Of 350,000 to 450,000 distinct CDR3 sequences detected, over 12% appear once; the ten largest clones hold around 27%. The CDR3 loop spans 13 amino acids. V dropped 7 bases and J dropped 2 bases, with 10 bases sitting between them. Germline CDR1 is ENHRY and CDR2 is SYGVKD. The chain employs TRBV10-3 and TRBJ2-3; TRBD2 is a possible D gene (6 bases). Input material: blood. The clonotype originates from a man between 50 and 59 years old with Graves' ophthalmopathy. The CDR3 sequence: CAIMGGSTDTQYF. The CDR3 region has the DNA TGTGCCATCATGGGGGGTTCCACAGATACGCAGTATTTT.